These 2 T cell receptor beta chains came from one sample sequenced in a study of blood T cell repertoires in COVID-19. Using immunoSEQ multiplex PCR, the repertoire was profiled, and TCRdb retains in-frame clones only, with some absent. The data show about 180,000 clones, about 91% seen once. The specimen was peripheral blood. These receptors were collected from a woman in her twenties or thirties with acute or convalescent COVID-19.

The V and J genes are TRBV3-1 (or the pseudogene TRBV3-2) and TRBJ2-5; no firm D call. V was cut by 0 bases and J by 5 bases, with 7 bases left in between. The CDR3 has 13 amino acids. The V gene's germline CDR1 is LGHDT and CDR2 YNNKEL (reference sequence). As DNA, the CDR3 is TGTGCCAGCAGCCAAGACGTCTTGGAGACCCAGTACTTC. This encodes CASSQDVLETQYF.

The chain has TRBV5-4 and TRBJ2-5, with 7 positions matching TRBD2. This CDR3 has 13 residues. CDR1 is SGHNT and CDR2 is YYREEE in the germline V gene (reference sequence). V dropped 2 bases and J dropped 5; count of bases not matched to a gene: 3. The DNA of the CDR3 is TGTGCCAGCAGCTTCAGGGAGGGGGAGACCCAGTACTTC. Translating it yields CASSFREGETQYF.